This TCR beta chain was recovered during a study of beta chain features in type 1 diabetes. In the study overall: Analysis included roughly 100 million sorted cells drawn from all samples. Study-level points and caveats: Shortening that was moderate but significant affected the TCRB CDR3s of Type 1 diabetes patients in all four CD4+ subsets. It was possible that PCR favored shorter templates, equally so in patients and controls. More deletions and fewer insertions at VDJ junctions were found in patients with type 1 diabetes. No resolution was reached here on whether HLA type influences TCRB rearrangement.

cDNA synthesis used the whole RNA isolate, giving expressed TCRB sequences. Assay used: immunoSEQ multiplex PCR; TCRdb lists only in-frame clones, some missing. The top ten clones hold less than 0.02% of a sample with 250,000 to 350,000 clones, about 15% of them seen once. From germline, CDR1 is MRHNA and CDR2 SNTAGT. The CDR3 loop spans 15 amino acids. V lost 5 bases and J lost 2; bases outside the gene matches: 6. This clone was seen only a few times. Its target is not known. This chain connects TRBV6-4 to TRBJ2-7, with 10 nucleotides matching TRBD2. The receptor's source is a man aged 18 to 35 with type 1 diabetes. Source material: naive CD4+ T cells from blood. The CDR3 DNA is TGTGCCAGCAGTAGGAGCGGGGGGGGAACCTACGAGCAGTACTTC. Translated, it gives CASSRSGGGTYEQYF.